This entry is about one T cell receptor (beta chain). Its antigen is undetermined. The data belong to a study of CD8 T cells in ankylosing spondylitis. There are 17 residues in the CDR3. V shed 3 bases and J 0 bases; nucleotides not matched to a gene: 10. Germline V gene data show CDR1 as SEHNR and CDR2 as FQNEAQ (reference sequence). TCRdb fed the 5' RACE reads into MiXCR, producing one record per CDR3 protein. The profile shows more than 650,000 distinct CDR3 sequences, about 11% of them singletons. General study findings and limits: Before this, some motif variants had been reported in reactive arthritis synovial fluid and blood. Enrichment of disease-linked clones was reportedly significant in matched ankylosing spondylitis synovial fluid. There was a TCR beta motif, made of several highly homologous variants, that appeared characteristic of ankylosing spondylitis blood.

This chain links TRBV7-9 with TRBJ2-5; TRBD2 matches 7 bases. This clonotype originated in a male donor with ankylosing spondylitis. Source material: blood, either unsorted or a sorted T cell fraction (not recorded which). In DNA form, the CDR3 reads TGTGCCAGCAGCTTTCCCCAAGGGCGGGGGAACCAAGAGACCCAGTACTTC. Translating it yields CASSFPQGRGNQETQYF. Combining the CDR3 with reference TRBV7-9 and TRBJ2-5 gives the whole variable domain DTGVSQNPRHKITKRGQNVTFRCDPISEHNRLYWYRQTLGQGPEFLTYFQNEAQLEKSRLLSDRFSAERPKGSFSTLEIQRTEQGDSAMYLCASSFPQGRGNQETQYFGPGTRLLVL.